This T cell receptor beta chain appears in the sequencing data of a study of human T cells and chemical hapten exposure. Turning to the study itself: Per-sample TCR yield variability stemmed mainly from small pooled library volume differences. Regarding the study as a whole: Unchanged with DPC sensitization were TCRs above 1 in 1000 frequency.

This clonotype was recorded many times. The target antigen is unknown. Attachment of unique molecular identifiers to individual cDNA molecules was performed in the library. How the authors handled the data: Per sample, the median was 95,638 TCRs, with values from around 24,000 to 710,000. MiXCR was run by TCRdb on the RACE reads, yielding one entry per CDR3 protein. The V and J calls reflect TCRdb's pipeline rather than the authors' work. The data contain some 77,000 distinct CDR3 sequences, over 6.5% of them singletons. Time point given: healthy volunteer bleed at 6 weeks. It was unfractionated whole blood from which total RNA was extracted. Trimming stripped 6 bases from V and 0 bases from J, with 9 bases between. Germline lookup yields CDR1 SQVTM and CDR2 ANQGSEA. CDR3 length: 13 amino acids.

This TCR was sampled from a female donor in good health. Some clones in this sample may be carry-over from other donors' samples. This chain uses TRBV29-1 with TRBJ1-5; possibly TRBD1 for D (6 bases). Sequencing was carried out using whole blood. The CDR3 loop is CSVQGYSNQPQHF. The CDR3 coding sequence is TGCAGCGTACAGGGCTATAGCAATCAGCCCCAGCATTTT.